These T cell receptor beta chains were read from a single sample in a study of OX40 agonist ivuxolimab in advanced cancers. The method was immunoSEQ multiplex PCR; TCRdb's version includes in-frame clones alone and lacks a portion of them. The sample has 40,000 to 60,000 clones, just over 85% seen once; the top ten hold 3.4%. Sequenced material: CD4+ or CD8+ T cells sorted from blood, taken in a trial of the OX40 agonist ivuxolimab. The receptors were sampled from an adult with an advanced solid tumor such as melanoma, head and neck, liver or kidney cancer. Each CDR3 is given with its conserved first and last residue. The order of the fields is clone size, V gene, D gene, J gene, CDR3 DNA, CDR3 protein. A D gene is named only where the DNA matches it firmly. Expanded clones are given a class, and other clones once, few, many or no size at all.

.	TRBV13	.	TRBJ2-3	TGTGCCAGCAGCTTAGCTAGGAGGGGAGATACGCAGTATTTT	CASSLARRGDTQYF
.	TRBV28	TRBD1	TRBJ2-3	TGTGCCAGCAGTCGATCCAGGGGGCCGGGGAATACGCAGTATTTT	CASSRSRGPGNTQYF
.	TRBV18	.	TRBJ1-4	TGTGCCAGCTCACCTTCAGGGAATGAAAAACTGTTTTTT	CASSPSGNEKLFF
.	TRBV28	.	TRBJ2-1	TGTGCCAGCAGCCCGGATCCACCAGCCCTGTCGGTAGCGAACTCCAATGAGCAGTTCTTC	CASSPDPPALSVANSNEQFF
.	TRBV6-1	.	TRBJ2-7	TGTGCCAGCAGTGCGAGACTACAGGCTAGGTTGGACGAGCAGTACTTC	CASSARLQARLDEQYF
.	TRBV7-9	TRBD2	TRBJ2-7	TGTGCCAGCAGCCTACAGGGAGAAGCGGGAGCCGAGCAGTACTTC	CASSLQGEAGAEQYF
.	TRBV5-1	.	TRBJ1-2	TGCGCCAGCAGCTTGGCGACCGACAGATATGGCTACACCTTC	CASSLATDRYGYTF
.	TRBV28	.	TRBJ1-2	TGTGCCAGCAGTTCGGCGGGTCAGGGCAGAAACTATGGCTACACCTTC	CASSSAGQGRNYGYTF
.	TRBV5-8	.	TRBJ2-7	TGTGCCAGCAGCCGACAGTTACCCTCCTACGAGCAGTACTTC	CASSRQLPSYEQYF
once	TRBV11-2	.	TRBJ2-7	TGTGCCAGCAGCTTAGAAGAGGGCGGGATCTACGAGCAGTACTTC	CASSLEEGGIYEQYF
.	TRBV10-3	.	TRBJ1-4	TGTGCCATCAGGCCGACAGAGCGGAGTGAAAAACTGTTTTTT	CAIRPTERSEKLFF
once	TRBV5-1	TRBD2	TRBJ2-5	TGCGCCAGCAGCCCCAAGGGACTAGACCAAGAGACTCAGTACTTC	CASSPKGLDQETQYF
.	TRBV10-3	TRBD1	TRBJ2-7	TGTGCCATCAGCCCTGACAGGGGGATCTACGAGCAGTACTTC	CAISPDRGIYEQYF
.	TRBV6-1	.	TRBJ2-1	TGTGCCACCACGGGGGACAATATCTACAATGAGCAGTTCTTC	CATTGDNIYNEQFF
.	TRBV6-1	.	TRBJ1-5	TGTGCCAGCAGCCGTAATTCGGATCGGCCCCAGCATTTT	CASSRNSDRPQHF
.	TRBV18	TRBD1	TRBJ2-2	TGTGCCAGCTCACCAAGGTCTGGACAGGGGTACACCGGGGAGCTGTTTTTT	CASSPRSGQGYTGELFF
.	TRBV6-6	TRBD1	TRBJ2-7	TGTGCCAGCGCGCAGGGGGCCCACTACGAGCAGTACTTC	CASAQGAHYEQYF
once	TRBV4-2	.	TRBJ2-6	TGTGCCAGCAGCCAAGTTAGCCAGGGTTCTGGGGCCAACGTCCTGACTTTC	CASSQVSQGSGANVLTF
.	TRBV6-1	.	TRBJ1-2	TGTGCCAGCAGTGAAGTTGTAAGGGGGGGCGCAGATGGCTACACCTTC	CASSEVVRGGADGYTF
once	TRBV27	TRBD1	TRBJ2-1	TGTGCCAGCAGTTTAGTGTGGGACAGGGGGTTCCATGAGCAGTTCTTC	CASSLVWDRGFHEQFF